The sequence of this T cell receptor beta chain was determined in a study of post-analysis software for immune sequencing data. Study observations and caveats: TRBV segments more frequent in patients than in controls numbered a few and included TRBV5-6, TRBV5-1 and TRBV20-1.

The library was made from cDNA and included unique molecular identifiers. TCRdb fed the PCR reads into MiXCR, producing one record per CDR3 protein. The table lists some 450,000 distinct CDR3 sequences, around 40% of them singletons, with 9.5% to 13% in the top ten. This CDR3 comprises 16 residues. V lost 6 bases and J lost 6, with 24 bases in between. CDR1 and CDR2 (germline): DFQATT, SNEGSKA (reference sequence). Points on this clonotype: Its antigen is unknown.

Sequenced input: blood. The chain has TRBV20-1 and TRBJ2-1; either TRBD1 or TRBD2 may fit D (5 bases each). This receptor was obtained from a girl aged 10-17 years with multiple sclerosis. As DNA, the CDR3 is TGCAGTGCCCCTCCCCCACTAGGGGTTATAGGCAATGAGCAGTTCTTC. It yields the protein CSAPPPLGVIGNEQFF.